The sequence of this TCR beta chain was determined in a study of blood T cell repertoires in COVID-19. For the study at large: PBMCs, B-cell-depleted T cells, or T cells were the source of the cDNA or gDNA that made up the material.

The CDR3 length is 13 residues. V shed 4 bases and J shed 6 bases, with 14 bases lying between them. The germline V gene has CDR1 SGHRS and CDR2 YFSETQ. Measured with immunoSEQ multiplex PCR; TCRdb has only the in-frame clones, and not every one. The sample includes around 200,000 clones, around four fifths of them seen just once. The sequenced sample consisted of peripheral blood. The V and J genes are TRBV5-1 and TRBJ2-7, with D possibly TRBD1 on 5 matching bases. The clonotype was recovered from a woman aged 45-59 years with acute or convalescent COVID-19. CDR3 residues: CASSRMTATEQYF. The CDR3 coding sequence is TGCGCCAGCAGCAGAATGACAGCGACCGAGCAGTACTTC.